This TCR beta chain appears in the sequencing data of a study of cytomegalovirus exposure and HLA in healthy donors. PCR employed 60 Vbeta and 13 Jbeta primers. Using immunoSEQ multiplex PCR, the repertoire was profiled, and TCRdb retains in-frame clones only, with some absent. The sample yields some 140,000 clones, roughly 77% seen once. V was pared by 3 bases and J by 6 bases, with 10 bases of the junction left unmatched. CDR3 length equals 16 residues. From germline, CDR1 is LGHNA and CDR2 YNFKEQ. The chain uses TRBV4-2 and TRBJ2-1; 8 nucleotides line up with TRBD2. The sequencing input was PBMCs. The sequence was collected from a man aged 25-45 years in good health and CMV-seropositive. The CDR3 coding sequence is TGTGCCAGCAGCCAGGGGGGGACTAGTGTCTCCAATGAGCAGTTCTTC. Encoded protein: CASSQGGTSVSNEQFF.